These 30 T cell receptor beta chains share one sample of origin, sequenced in a study of blood T cell repertoires in COVID-19. Produced via immunoSEQ multiplex PCR; TCRdb's table is partial and in-frame only. The data contain about 200,000 clones, under 90% of them singletons. Sequenced material: peripheral blood. These receptors were taken from a man of 80 years or more with acute or convalescent COVID-19.

This clone was observed a handful of times. V and J are TRBV24-1 and TRBJ2-6, with 7 bases matching TRBD1. Trimming at V came to 2 bases and at J to 0 bases, leaving 6 bases not matched to a gene. Germline V gives CDR1 KGHDR, CDR2 SFDVKD. The length of the CDR3 is 18 residues. CDR3 loop: CATSDSTGAHSGANVLTF. DNA of the CDR3: TGTGCCACCAGTGATTCCACAGGGGCCCACTCTGGGGCCAACGTCCTGACTTTC.

The rearrangement joins TRBV6-4 to TRBJ2-7; no definite D call. Trimming shortened V by 1 base and J by 0 bases, and 13 bases separated the two germline ends. The CDR3 spans 16 residues. Germline CDR1 and CDR2: MRHNA and SNTAGT. The CDR3 bases are TGTGCCAGCAGTGACTTCGACGAGGTTAGCTCCTACGAGCAGTACGTC. Its protein is CASSDFDEVSSYEQYV.

The V gene is TRBV28, the J gene TRBJ2-1, with D hard to call. The CDR3 spans 13 residues. V lost 2 bases, J lost 9 bases, and 11 bases lay in between. Germline CDR1 is MDHEN and CDR2 is SYDVKM. The CDR3 protein is CASSLHGRFEQFF. In nucleotides, the CDR3 is TGTGCCAGCAGTTTACATGGCCGCTTTGAGCAGTTCTTC.

The chain links TRBV27 to TRBJ2-1; TRBD2 aligns across 9 bases. This CDR3 spans 15 amino acids. The germline V gene encodes CDR1 MNHEY and CDR2 SMNVEV (reference sequence). V dropped 5 bases and J dropped 7; count of bases not matched to a gene: 9. The CDR3 reads CASSRRHSGSNEQFF. For the CDR3, the DNA is TGTGCCAGCAGTCGCCGACATAGCGGGAGTAATGAGCAGTTCTTC.

The chain recombines TRBV7-8 with TRBJ2-7; TRBD1 matches at 8 bases. This CDR3 region has 15 residues. The germline gives CDR1 SGHVS, CDR2 FQNEAQ. V gave up 0 bases and J gave up 2 bases; unmatched junction bases: 3. The DNA for the CDR3 is TGTGCCAGCAGCTTAGCGGGGGGACAGGCCTACGAGCAGTACGTC. This encodes CASSLAGGQAYEQYV.

This clone was counted a single time. The chain joins TRBV9 to TRBJ2-3; D remains ambiguous. V was clipped by 3 bases and J by 0 bases, with 14 bases between them. The CDR3 spans 16 residues. Germline CDR1 is SGDLS and CDR2 is YYNGEE. CDR3 sequence reads: CASSDKPNPSTDTQYF. CDR3 sequence (DNA): TGTGCCAGCAGCGATAAGCCGAACCCTAGCACAGATACGCAGTATTTT. The full variable domain, rest sourced from reference TRBV9 and TRBJ2-3, is DSGVTQTPKHLITATGQRVTLRCSPRSGDLSVYWYQQSLDQGLQFLIQYYNGEERAKGNILERFSAQQFPDLHSELNLSSLELGDSALYFCASSDKPNPSTDTQYFGPGTRLTVL.

The chain is built from TRBV9 and TRBJ2-5; D call uncertain. The CDR3 totals 13 residues. Deletions cut 4 bases from V and 1 base from J, with 8 bases between. CDR1 SGDLS and CDR2 YYNGEE come from the germline V gene. CDR3: CASSTSGQETQYF. The CDR3 DNA is TGTGCCAGCAGCACCAGTGGCCAAGAGACCCAGTACTTC.

The chain's CDR3 is CASGFRSSRDRTSGYEQYF. The CDR3 DNA reads TGTGCTAGTGGTTTTAGGTCTTCACGCGACCGGACTAGCGGCTACGAGCAGTACTTC. This rearrangement joins TRBV12-5 to TRBJ2-7; 10 positions match TRBD2. J lost 3 bases, V lost 3 bases, and 17 bases had no gene match. Per germline, CDR1 LGHNT and CDR2 FRNRAP. The CDR3 is 19 amino acids.

The chain uses TRBV6-5 and TRBJ1-1, with a weak D call TRBD1 (5 bases). CDR1 is MNHEY and CDR2 is SVGAGI in the germline V gene. V lost 0 bases to trimming and J lost 4 bases, with 15 bases between them. The CDR3 is 16 residues long. In DNA, the CDR3 is TGTGCCAGCAGTTACTCCCCCTTAGCAGGGTCCACTGAAGCTTTCTTT. This codes for CASSYSPLAGSTEAFF.

V is TRBV5-1 and J is TRBJ2-3; 14 bases line up with TRBD2. Unmatched junction bases numbered 15, after V lost 1 base and J lost 5 bases. CDR3 length equals 20 residues. Germline V gene sequence: CDR1 SGHRS, CDR2 YFSETQ. The DNA of the CDR3 is TGCGCCAGCAGCTTGCGACGTTTCGGGACTAGCGGGAGTGAACAAGATACGCAGTATTTT. Protein sequence: CASSLRRFGTSGSEQDTQYF.

The chain has TRBV7-2 and TRBJ1-5; 9 bases align to TRBD1. The CDR3 totals 19 residues. Looked up from germline, CDR1 is SGHTA and CDR2 is FQGNSA. V lost 2 bases, J lost 1 base, and 12 bases stayed unmatched. CDR3 amino acids: CASSLFGDRASVSNQPQHF. Here the CDR3 DNA reads TGTGCCAGCAGCTTATTCGGGGACAGGGCTTCGGTGAGCAATCAGCCCCAGCATTTT.

Written as DNA, the CDR3 is TGTGCCAGCAGCTTCGGACAGGGGGCGCGAGAGACCCAGTACTTC. Translated: CASSFGQGARETQYF. The V gene is TRBV7-2, the J gene TRBJ2-5, with TRBD1 identical over 11 bases. The CDR3 is made up of 15 amino acids. Germline-derived CDR1 and CDR2 are SGHTA and FQGNSA. Trimming at V came to 3 bases and at J to 4 bases, leaving 4 bases not matched to a gene.

This chain uses TRBV7-9 with TRBJ1-2, with D perhaps TRBD1 (6 bases). This CDR3 has 15 residues. Germline values: CDR1 SEHNR, CDR2 FQNEAQ (reference sequence). The V and J ends lost 5 bases and 2 bases respectively, with 15 bases between them. The CDR3 DNA reads TGTGCCAGCAGCATCGAGCAGGGGAAAAACTATGGCTACACCTTC. It yields the protein CASSIEQGKNYGYTF.

The V call is TRBV27, the J call TRBJ2-2; maybe TRBD2 (5 bases). The CDR3 covers 15 residues. V was trimmed by 2 bases and J by 4 bases, leaving 11 bases between them. Germline CDR1 and CDR2: MNHEY and SMNVEV (reference sequence). The CDR3 loop reads CASSLAPGVTGELFF. The CDR3 coding sequence is TGTGCCAGCAGTTTAGCCCCCGGGGTCACCGGGGAGCTGTTTTTT.

The chain links TRBV28 to TRBJ2-1, with 9 nucleotides matching TRBD2. The germline V gene has CDR1 MDHEN and CDR2 SYDVKM. J gave up 6 bases and V 5 bases, and 5 bases lay outside the gene matches. The CDR3 spans 14 residues. The chain's CDR3 is CASSVIAGVNEQFF. The CDR3 nucleotides read TGTGCCAGCAGTGTAATAGCGGGAGTCAATGAGCAGTTCTTC.

J is TRBJ2-7 and V is TRBV5-5, with 8 bases aligning to TRBD1. Germline values: CDR1 SGHKS, CDR2 YYEKEE (reference sequence). CDR3 size: 14 residues. The J segment lost 2 bases and the V segment lost 2 bases, leaving 3 bases of the junction unmatched. CDR3 nucleotide sequence: TGTGCCAGCAGCTTCGCGACAGGGGCCTACGAGCAGTACGTC. Translation: CASSFATGAYEQYV.

V is TRBV19 and J is TRBJ1-4; 9 nucleotides align to TRBD1. This CDR3 comprises 15 residues. V lost 5 bases to trimming and J lost 8 bases; unmatched junction nucleotides: 9. The V gene's germline CDR1 is LNHDA and CDR2 SQIVND (reference sequence). The CDR3 sequence: CASSPTGQGGEKLFF. CDR3 coding DNA: TGTGCCAGTAGTCCGACGGGACAGGGAGGAGAAAAACTGTTTTTT.

V is TRBV2 and J is TRBJ2-3, with unresolved D. This CDR3 contains 12 residues. Germline V gene sequence: CDR1 SNHLY, CDR2 FYNNEI. Deletions cut 4 bases from V and 6 bases from J, with 8 bases between. The chain's CDR3 is CASSVVFDTQYF. In DNA, the CDR3 is TGTGCCAGCAGTGTCGTTTTTGATACGCAGTATTTT. Filled out from reference TRBV2 and TRBJ2-3, the complete variable domain reads EPEVTQTPSHQVTQMGQEVILRCVPISNHLYFYWYRQILGQKVEFLVSFYNNEISEKSEIFDDQFSVERPDGSNFTLKIRSTKLEDSAMYFCASSVVFDTQYFGPGTRLTVL.

The chain joins TRBV5-4 to TRBJ2-7, with TRBD2 matching 9 bases. The CDR3 totals 13 residues. Looked up from germline, CDR1 is SGHNT and CDR2 is YYREEE (reference sequence). After removal of 7 bases from V and 7 bases from J, the junction contained 9 bases not matched to a gene. The CDR3 loop is CASSMGLAGEQYV. The CDR3 DNA reads as TGTGCCAGCTCGATGGGGCTAGCGGGAGAGCAGTACGTC.

V usage is TRBV7-9 and J usage is TRBJ2-7, with no clear D. Per germline, CDR1 SEHNR and CDR2 FQNEAQ (reference sequence). The CDR3 runs to 13 residues. The germline V and J ends were trimmed by 2 bases and 3 bases, with 8 bases remaining between them. The CDR3 region has the DNA TGTGCCAGCAGCTTATCACAAGACTACGAGCAGTACGTC. Amino acids: CASSLSQDYEQYV.

The chain is built from TRBV10-3 and TRBJ1-6; D may be TRBD1 (5 bases). Germline loops: CDR1 ENHRY, CDR2 SYGVKD. Trimming stripped 4 bases from V and 5 bases from J, with 9 bases between. The CDR3 extends over 14 amino acids. The chain's CDR3 is CAISVGVNNSPLHF. DNA for the CDR3: TGTGCCATCAGTGTAGGGGTCAATAATTCACCCCTCCACTTT.

The V gene is TRBV30, the J gene TRBJ1-6; D might be TRBD1 (6 bases). This CDR3 has 14 amino acids. The V gene's germline CDR1 is GTSNPN and CDR2 SVGIG (reference sequence). V was shortened by 4 bases and J by 4 bases, with 11 bases between the two germline ends. The CDR3 DNA follows: TGTGCCTGGACTGGGGGCCCATATAATTCACCCCTCCACTTT. Translation gives CAWTGGPYNSPLHF.

The rearrangement joins TRBV28 to TRBJ2-7; TRBD2 might be the D (6 bases). Germline values: CDR1 MDHEN, CDR2 SYDVKM. CDR3 length equals 14 residues. With 8 bases removed from V and 5 bases from J, the gap between germline ends came to 19 bases. The CDR3 region is CASHGSGSDNEQYF. The CDR3 DNA reads TGTGCCAGCCACGGGAGTGGGAGTGACAACGAGCAGTACTTC.

This sequence joins TRBV4-1 and TRBJ2-7, with TRBD1 matching over 7 bases. The CDR3 consists of 13 residues. Germline trimming cut 5 bases from V and 2 bases from J; bases unmatched to any gene: 3. Germline V gives CDR1 MGHRA, CDR2 YSYEKL. Here the CDR3 reads CASSFDRAYEQYF. The CDR3, as DNA: TGCGCCAGCAGCTTTGACAGGGCCTACGAGCAGTACTTC.

The CDR3 nucleotides are TGTGCCAGCAGCCCCGGACCGGGGGGCTACGAGCAGTACGTC. Translated: CASSPGPGGYEQYV. This chain joins TRBV5-5 and TRBJ2-7; TRBD2 matches at 7 bases. The CDR3 length is 14 residues. V gave up 4 bases and J gave up 3 bases; unmatched junction bases: 7. The germline V gene has CDR1 SGHKS and CDR2 YYEKEE (reference sequence).

As regards this clone: Other DNA variants within this sample encode the same CDR3. The chain links TRBV5-1 to TRBJ2-5; 9 bases map to TRBD2. Germline V gives CDR1 SGHRS, CDR2 YFSETQ. The CDR3 has 14 residues. J lost 4 bases, V lost 0 bases, and 1 base had no gene match. CDR3 sequence (DNA): TGCGCCAGCAGCTTGGTAGCGGGAGTAGAGACCCAGTACTTC. Encoded protein: CASSLVAGVETQYF.

This sequence joins TRBV19 and TRBJ1-6, with TRBD1 matching 8 bases. There are 14 residues in the CDR3. Germline lookup yields CDR1 LNHDA and CDR2 SQIVND (reference sequence). After removal of 5 bases from V and 6 bases from J, the junction contained 3 bases not matched to a gene. The CDR3 is CASSRQGPNSPLHF. CDR3 DNA: TGTGCCAGTAGTCGACAGGGGCCTAATTCACCCCTCCACTTT.

This rearrangement joins TRBV18 to TRBJ1-1; TRBD1 agrees at 8 bases. CDR3 length equals 13 residues. V was pared by 4 bases and J by 8 bases, with 6 bases of the junction left unmatched. Per the germline V gene, CDR1 is KGHSH and CDR2 is LQKENI. In DNA, the CDR3 is TGTGCCAGCTCACGCGTAGGGACAGGCGAAGCTTTCTTT. Residues: CASSRVGTGEAFF.

This chain connects TRBV7-9 to TRBJ2-1; D is possibly TRBD1 (6 bases). Per germline, CDR1 SEHNR and CDR2 FQNEAQ (reference sequence). V was shortened by 0 bases and J by 11 bases, with 14 bases between the two germline ends. The CDR3 runs to 14 residues. The CDR3 spells CASSLAEAGTKQFF. The CDR3 coding sequence is TGTGCCAGCAGCTTAGCGGAGGCAGGGACAAAGCAGTTCTTC. Using reference TRBV7-9 and TRBJ2-1 for the parts outside the CDR3, the full variable domain is DTGVSQNPRHKITKRGQNVTFRCDPISEHNRLYWYRQTLGQGPEFLTYFQNEAQLEKSRLLSDRFSAERPKGSFSTLEIQRTEQGDSAMYLCASSLAEAGTKQFFGPGTRLTVL.

This rearrangement joins TRBV19 to TRBJ2-3; maybe TRBD2 (5 bases). Germline loops: CDR1 LNHDA, CDR2 SQIVND (reference sequence). V lost 4 bases and J lost 1, with 12 bases in between. This CDR3 has 15 residues. CDR3 in amino acids: CASSSRGFGTDTQYF. The CDR3 region has the DNA TGTGCCAGTAGTAGCCGGGGTTTTGGCACAGATACGCAGTATTTT.